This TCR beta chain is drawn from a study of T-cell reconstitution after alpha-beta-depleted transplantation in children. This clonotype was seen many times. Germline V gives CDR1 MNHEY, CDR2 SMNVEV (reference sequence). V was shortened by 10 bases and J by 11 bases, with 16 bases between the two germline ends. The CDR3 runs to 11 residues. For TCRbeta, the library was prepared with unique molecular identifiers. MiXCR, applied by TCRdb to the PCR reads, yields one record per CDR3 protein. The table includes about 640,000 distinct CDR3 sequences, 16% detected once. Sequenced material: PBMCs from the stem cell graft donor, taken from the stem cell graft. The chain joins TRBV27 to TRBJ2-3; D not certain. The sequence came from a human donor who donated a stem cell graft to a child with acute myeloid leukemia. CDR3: CATQQHDEQYF. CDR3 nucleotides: TGTGCCACCCAACAGCACGACGAGCAGTATTTT.